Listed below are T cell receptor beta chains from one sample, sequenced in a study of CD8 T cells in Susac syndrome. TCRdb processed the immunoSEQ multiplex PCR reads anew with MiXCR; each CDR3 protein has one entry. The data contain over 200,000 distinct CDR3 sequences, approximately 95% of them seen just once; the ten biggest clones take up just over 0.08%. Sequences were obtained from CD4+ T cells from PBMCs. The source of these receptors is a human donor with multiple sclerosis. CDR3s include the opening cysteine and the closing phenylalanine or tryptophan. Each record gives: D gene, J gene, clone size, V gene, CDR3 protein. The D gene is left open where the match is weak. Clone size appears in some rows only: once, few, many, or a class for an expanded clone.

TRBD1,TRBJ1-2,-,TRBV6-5,CASRTSGTGGVGYTF
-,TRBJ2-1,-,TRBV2,CASSEAGKQFF
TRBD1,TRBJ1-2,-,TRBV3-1,CASSQQTGVRGYTF
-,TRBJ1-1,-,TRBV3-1,CASSLPRGPGTEAFF
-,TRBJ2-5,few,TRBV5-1,CASSLEGETQYF
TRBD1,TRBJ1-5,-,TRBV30,CACRGQGRGPQHF
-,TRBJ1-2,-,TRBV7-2,CASSLQPGPNYGYTF
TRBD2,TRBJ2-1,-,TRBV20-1,CSARVLAGWDEQFF
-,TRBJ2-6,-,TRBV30,CAWRLSGANVLTF
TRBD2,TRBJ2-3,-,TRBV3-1,CASSRGLAGGTDTQYF
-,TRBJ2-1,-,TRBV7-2,CASSLGAGTLNEQFF
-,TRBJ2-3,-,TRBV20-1,CSASLDTQYF
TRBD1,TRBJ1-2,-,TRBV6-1,CASSLWTGGSGYTF
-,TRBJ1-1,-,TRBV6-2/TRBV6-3,CASSYTALGEAFF
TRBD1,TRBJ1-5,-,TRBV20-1,CSARDGGTGVNQPQHF
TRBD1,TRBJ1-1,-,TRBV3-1,CASSPLGQGDTEAFF
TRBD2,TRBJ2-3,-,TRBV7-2,CASSPFGLAGFTDTQYF
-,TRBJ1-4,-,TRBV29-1,CSARAGLGEKLFF
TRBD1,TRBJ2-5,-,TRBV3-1,CASRPPGQGTETQYF
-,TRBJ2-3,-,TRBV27,CASSPPVKGDLISTDTQYF
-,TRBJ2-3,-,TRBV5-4,CASSLGVRSTDTQYF
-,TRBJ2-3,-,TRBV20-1,CSALGPGTDTQYF
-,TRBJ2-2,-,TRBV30,CAWRWAANTGELFF
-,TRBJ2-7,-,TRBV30,CAWSGGASYEQYF
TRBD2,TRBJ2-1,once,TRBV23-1,CASTLRGTRRVEQFF
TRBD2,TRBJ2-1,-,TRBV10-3,CAIREAGGSYNEQFF
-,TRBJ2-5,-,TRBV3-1,CASSQDRSAYQETQYF
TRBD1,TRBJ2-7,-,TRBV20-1,CSAGETGGSYEQYF
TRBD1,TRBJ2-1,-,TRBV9,CASSGTTGGYEQFF
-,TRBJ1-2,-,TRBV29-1,CSVGVYYGYTF
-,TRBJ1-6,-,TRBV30,CASGGGVSSPLHF
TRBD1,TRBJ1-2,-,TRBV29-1,CSVDPTGDYYGYTF
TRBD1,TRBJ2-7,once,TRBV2,CASTPPGQGGEQYF
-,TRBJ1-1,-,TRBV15,CATSRDPGRGGNTEAFF
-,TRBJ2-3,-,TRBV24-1,CATSDSGTTDTQYF
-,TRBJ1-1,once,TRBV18,CASSPDVGNTEAFF
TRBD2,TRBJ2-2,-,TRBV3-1,CASSHSGTSNTGELFF
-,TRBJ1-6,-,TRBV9,CASSAQGLLLHF
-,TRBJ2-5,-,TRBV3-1,CASSLPVGTETQYF
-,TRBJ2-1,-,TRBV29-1,CSGGGPSYNEQFF
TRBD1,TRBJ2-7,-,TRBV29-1,CSVATGERPYEQYF
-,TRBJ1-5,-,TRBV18,CASSPQGDNQPQHF
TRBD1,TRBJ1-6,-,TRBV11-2,CASTKPGQYNSPLHF
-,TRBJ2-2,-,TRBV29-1,CSVGDWAGELFF
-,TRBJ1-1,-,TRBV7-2,CASSHKVGPNTEAFF
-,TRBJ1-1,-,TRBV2,CASSGWGDGTEAFF
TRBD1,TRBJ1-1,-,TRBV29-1,CSAPRTGEGEAFF
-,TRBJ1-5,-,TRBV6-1,CASKGSNQPQHF